The 30 T cell receptor beta chains reported below all come from one sample, sequenced in a study of regulatory T cells in long-lasting Graves disease (dated by TCRdb to 2020 to 2022). The library came from multiplex PCR. This sample was sequenced with an Illumina HiSeq 4000. To build TCR beta libraries, CDR3 regions were amplified by Arm-PCR using iRepertoire HTBI primers. TCRdb trimmed the raw reads at Q25, called clones with MiXCR and kept productive beta chains. Rows are combined by CDR3 protein, so each entry shows the most common genes and DNA. For this sample there are hundreds of thousands of distinct CDR3 sequences; 15% appear just once. About 8.2% of the sample is in the top ten clones. Per the publication, the time point label means: newly diagnosed GD, antithyroid drugs for less than 3 months. For both TCR sequencing and RNA sequencing, RNA was extracted from PBMCs in TRIzol. The data also belong to a second study, concerning T cells in Graves' hyperthyroidism and ophthalmopathy.

The sample in question was peripheral blood mononuclear cells (PBMCs), obtained at new diagnosis, from a patient treated with antithyroid drugs. Receptors were obtained from a middle-aged woman with Graves disease. Donor details come from another sample of the same person, matched by shared clones.

There are many counts of this clonotype. The V call is TRBV5-1, the J call TRBJ2-3; no clear D gene. This CDR3 is built from 13 residues. From germline, CDR1 is SGHRS and CDR2 YFSETQ. V shed 3 bases and J shed 6 bases, with 11 bases lying between them. This CDR3 reads CASSSRTGDTQYF. The CDR3 DNA reads as TGCGCCAGCAGCTCCCGGACCGGGGATACGCAGTATTTT.

The chain is built from TRBV13 and TRBJ1-1; TRBD1 is a possible D gene (6 bases). V was pared by 7 bases and J by 5 bases, with 14 bases between. Germline V CDR1 and CDR2: PRHDT, FYEKMQ (reference sequence). CDR3 length: 13 residues. CDR3 DNA: TGTGCCAGCACCGAGAGGGGGGTAACTGAAGCTTTCTTT. It specifies CASTERGVTEAFF.

This clonotype was counted at least ten times. The chain employs TRBV2 and TRBJ2-1; TRBD2 agrees at 8 bases. Germline-derived CDR1 and CDR2 are SNHLY and FYNNEI. The CDR3 is made up of 15 amino acids. Trimming took 4 bases from V and 4 from J; bases not matched to a gene: 6. The CDR3 here is CASSGTAGVYNEQFF. The DNA of the CDR3 is TGTGCCAGCAGTGGCACAGCGGGAGTATACAATGAGCAGTTCTTC.

The chain employs TRBV4-1 and TRBJ2-7; TRBD1 matches at 7 bases. Germline CDR1 reads MGHRA; CDR2 reads YSYEKL. The CDR3 has 14 amino acids. After removal of 1 base from V and 4 bases from J, the junction contained 4 bases not matched to a gene. The CDR3, as DNA: TGCGCCAGCAGCCAAGGGACAGGTTTTTACGAGCAGTACTTC. It specifies CASSQGTGFYEQYF.

This clonotype was picked up many times. The chain employs TRBV19 and TRBJ1-2, with 8 bases fitting TRBD1. Per germline, CDR1 LNHDA and CDR2 SQIVND (reference sequence). This CDR3 comprises 14 residues. Trimming at V came to 8 bases and at J to 3 bases, leaving 8 bases not matched to a gene. The CDR3 sequence: CASQGETGDYGYTF. Written as DNA, the CDR3 is TGTGCCAGTCAGGGAGAGACAGGGGACTATGGCTACACCTTC.

The CDR3 nucleotides are TGTGCCAGCAGTGAAGAAGTCAGGGTGTCTGGGGAGCTGTTTTTT. Its protein product is CASSEEVRVSGELFF. The rearrangement uses TRBV6-1 and TRBJ2-2; weak D call: TRBD1 (5 bases). Trimming removed 1 base from V and 8 bases from J, with 14 bases in between. There are 15 residues in the CDR3. Germline V gene data show CDR1 as MNHNS and CDR2 as SASEGT.

A few counts support this clonotype. The chain links TRBV2 to TRBJ1-3, with 9 positions matching TRBD1. The CDR3 spans 14 residues. The V gene's germline CDR1 is SNHLY and CDR2 FYNNEI. V was pared by 7 bases and J by 8 bases, with 9 bases of the junction left unmatched. The CDR3: CASTTTGGAYTIYF. For the CDR3, the DNA is TGTGCCAGCACCACAACAGGGGGCGCTTACACCATATATTTT.

In this sample, this clonotype turned up many times. The chain employs TRBV18 and TRBJ2-6; 7 bases align to TRBD1. V dropped 0 bases and J dropped 1; count of bases not matched to a gene: 3. This CDR3 spans 17 amino acids. Germline V gene lookup returns CDR1 KGHSH and CDR2 LQKENI. The CDR3 region has the DNA TGTGCCAGCTCACCACCCCCAGGGGGATCTGGGGCCAACGTCCTGACTTTC. Translated, it gives CASSPPPGGSGANVLTF.

This clonotype was counted at least ten times. The chain employs TRBV28 and TRBJ2-7, with 7 bases lining up with TRBD2. The CDR3 covers 14 residues. V trimming: 5 bases; J trimming: 3 bases; junction bases outside the gene matches: 7. CDR1 MDHEN and CDR2 SYDVKM come from the germline V gene. The CDR3 sequence is CASSGGDSGYEQYF. The CDR3 DNA is TGTGCCAGCAGTGGGGGGGATTCCGGCTACGAGCAGTACTTC. Full variable domain (remainder filled in from reference TRBV28 and TRBJ2-7): DVKVTQSSRYLVKRTGEKVFLECVQDMDHENMFWYRQDPGLGLRLIYFSYDVKMKEKGDIPEGYSVSREKKERFSLILESASTNQTSMYLCASSGGDSGYEQYFGPGTRLTVT.

This clonotype was counted many times. The gene calls are TRBV6-9 and TRBJ2-5, with TRBD2 matching 14 bases. V lost 3 bases to trimming and J lost 5 bases; unmatched junction nucleotides: 8. The CDR3 is 17 amino acids. Per the germline V gene, CDR1 is MNHGY and CDR2 is SVAAGI. CDR3 coding DNA: TGTGCCAGCAGTTACACAGGACTAGCGGGAGGAATGGAGACCCAGTACTTC. Encoded protein: CASSYTGLAGGMETQYF.

The chain combines TRBV5-1 with TRBJ2-5; D may be TRBD2 (6 bases). V lost 7 bases, J lost 5 bases, and 18 bases lay in between. In germline, CDR1 is SGHRS, CDR2 YFSETQ. There are 14 residues in the CDR3. This CDR3 reads CASRGVRELETQYF. CDR3 coding DNA: TGCGCCAGCCGCGGGGTTCGGGAGCTCGAGACCCAGTACTTC.

At least ten counts were recorded for this clonotype. The rearrangement joins TRBV12-3 or TRBV12-4 to TRBJ2-1; 13 bases map to TRBD2. V dropped 5 bases and J dropped 7; count of bases not matched to a gene: 2. This CDR3 region has 14 residues. The DNA for the CDR3 is TGTGCCAGCAGTAGACTAGCGGGAGGAAATGAGCAGTTCTTC. Translating it yields CASSRLAGGNEQFF.

Ten or more counts support this clonotype. The chain employs TRBV15 and TRBJ2-7, with TRBD1 matching over 9 bases. J lost 5 bases, V lost 5 bases, and 7 bases had no gene match. CDR3 size: 14 residues. Per germline, CDR1 LNHNV and CDR2 YYDKDF (reference sequence). The CDR3 DNA reads TGTGCCACCAGCCTTTGGGGGACAGGGAACGAGCAGTACTTC. It encodes CATSLWGTGNEQYF.

In this sample, this clonotype turned up a few times. The chain joins TRBV29-1 to TRBJ2-2, with D perhaps given as TRBD1 or TRBD2 (5 bases each). V was cut by 5 bases and J by 6 bases, with 34 bases left in between. The CDR3 covers 20 residues. Per germline, CDR1 SQVTM and CDR2 ANQGSEA. For the CDR3, the DNA is TGCAGCGTTTCAGATCAGGGTGACTTGGAACCGCGCCTCGGGGCCGGGGAGCTGTTTTTT. It encodes CSVSDQGDLEPRLGAGELFF.

V usage is TRBV7-2 and J usage is TRBJ1-1, with D unresolved. The CDR3 length is 15 residues. The germline CDR1 and CDR2 sequences are SGHTA and FQGNSA. V was shortened by 3 bases and J by 1 base, with 12 bases between the two germline ends. CDR3 in DNA: TGTGCCAGCAGCTTGTCTTTTGCGGGGAACACTGAAGCTTTCTTT. Translating gives CASSLSFAGNTEAFF.

This clonotype was detected ten times or more. This chain connects TRBV6-1 to TRBJ1-1; D remains ambiguous. Deletions cut 1 base from V and 11 bases from J, with 14 bases between. This CDR3 region has 13 residues. Germline CDR1 and CDR2: MNHNS and SASEGT. The CDR3 protein is CASSEVDTHGAFF. As DNA, the CDR3 is TGTGCCAGCAGTGAAGTTGACACCCATGGGGCTTTCTTT.

This clonotype has a handful of counts. This may come from a read error, since a much larger clone is one base off. The chain has TRBV28 and TRBJ1-4; the D gene is possibly TRBD1 (5 bases). Germline-derived CDR1 and CDR2 are MDHEN and SYDVKM. The CDR3 is 14 amino acids. The CDR3 protein is CASSDGGGSEKLVF. CDR3 coding DNA: TGTGCCAGCAGTGATGGGGGGGGGAGTGAAAAACTGGTTTTT.

Many counts were recorded for this clonotype. The V gene is TRBV27, the J gene TRBJ1-1; no definite D call. This CDR3 comprises 15 residues. V was clipped by 5 bases and J by 1 base, with 14 bases between them. Germline CDR1 is MNHEY and CDR2 is SMNVEV (reference sequence). The CDR3 DNA sequence: TGTGCCAGCAGTCACCTATCGACGGAGAACACTGAAGCTTTCTTT. Protein product: CASSHLSTENTEAFF.

The V gene is TRBV10-3, the J gene TRBJ1-1; no reliable D call. CDR3 length equals 15 residues. Trimming removed 2 bases from V and 0 bases from J, with 10 bases in between. Germline loops: CDR1 ENHRY, CDR2 SYGVKD. CDR3 bases: TGTGCCATCAGTGAGAGACCTACCCTGAACACTGAAGCTTTCTTT. This encodes CAISERPTLNTEAFF.

V usage is TRBV4-1 and J usage is TRBJ2-1, with a possible D match to TRBD2 (6 bases). CDR3 length equals 14 residues. Germline assignment: CDR1 MGHRA and CDR2 YSYEKL. V lost 0 bases and J 6 bases, leaving 9 bases between the germline ends. The CDR3: CASSQEGAGNEQFF. The CDR3 nucleotides read TGCGCCAGCAGCCAAGAAGGAGCGGGCAATGAGCAGTTCTTC.

This clonotype was observed many times. This chain links TRBV19 with TRBJ2-5, with D possibly being TRBD1 (5 bases). The CDR3 is 14 amino acids. Germline assignment: CDR1 LNHDA and CDR2 SQIVND (reference sequence). V lost 2 bases and J lost 2, with 9 bases in between. The CDR3 spells CASSIQGWQETQYF. CDR3 nucleotide sequence: TGTGCCAGTAGTATACAGGGTTGGCAAGAGACCCAGTACTTC.

The rearrangement links TRBV6-5 to TRBJ1-6; no clear D gene. Trimming cost V 0 bases and J 13 bases, with 7 bases left between them. CDR3 length: 12 residues. CDR1 is MNHEY and CDR2 is SVGAGI in the germline V gene. The CDR3 DNA is TGTGCCAGCAGTTACTCGGGGATGCCCCTCCACTTT. Translated: CASSYSGMPLHF.

This clonotype was counted ten times or more. J is TRBJ2-5 and V is TRBV20-1; D possibly corresponds to TRBD1 (6 bases). Trimming shortened V by 2 bases and J by 5 bases, and 12 bases separated the two germline ends. Germline CDR1 DFQATT, CDR2 SNEGSKA (reference sequence). The CDR3 has 13 residues. CDR3 in amino acids: CSARLDRGETQYF. CDR3 nucleotide sequence: TGCAGTGCTAGACTGGACAGAGGGGAGACCCAGTACTTC.

There are many counts of this clonotype. V and J are TRBV7-9 and TRBJ1-2; no definite D call. The V end lost 5 bases, the J end lost 8 bases, and 12 bases lay between the germline ends. This CDR3 has 12 residues. Germline loops: CDR1 SEHNR, CDR2 FQNEAQ (reference sequence). CDR3 in DNA: TGTGCCAGCAGCCCTTGGACGGAGGGCTACACCTTC. Translating gives CASSPWTEGYTF.

This clonotype was counted at least ten times. CDR3 region: CSAQNPNTGGYGYTF. In nucleotides, the CDR3 is TGCAGTGCGCAGAACCCAAATACAGGGGGCTATGGCTACACCTTC. The V gene is TRBV20-1, the J gene TRBJ1-2; 8 positions match TRBD1. CDR1 is DFQATT and CDR2 is SNEGSKA in the germline V gene (reference sequence). J lost 4 bases, V lost 6 bases, and 13 bases had no gene match. The CDR3 length is 15 residues.

This clonotype was observed a handful of times. The junction and the germline gene differ at one end; a read error may be behind it. The gene calls are TRBV13 and TRBJ2-7, with D perhaps TRBD1 or TRBD2 (5 bases each). Germline-derived CDR1 and CDR2 are PRHDT and FYEKMQ (reference sequence). CDR3 length equals 15 residues. The CDR3 protein is CASSLGPGYDYEQHF. The CDR3 nucleotides read TGCGCCAGCAGCCTGGGACCGGGGTATGACTACGAGCAGCACTTC.

This chain connects TRBV30 to TRBJ1-1, with D tentatively TRBD1 (5 bases). Germline values: CDR1 GTSNPN, CDR2 SVGIG (reference sequence). The V end lost 7 bases, the J end lost 3 bases, and 9 bases lay between the germline ends. The CDR3 has 11 amino acids. The CDR3 nucleotides read TGTGCCTATGGGGGACACACTGAAGCTTTCTTT. As protein: CAYGGHTEAFF.

This clonotype was picked up many times. The gene calls are TRBV6-5 and TRBJ2-7; 8 bases agree with TRBD1. The CDR3 contains 17 residues. Germline V gene data show CDR1 as MNHEY and CDR2 as SVGAGI. V was clipped by 4 bases and J by 2 bases; unmatched bases: 13. The CDR3 nucleotides read TGTGCCAGCAGTTCTTTGCAGGGGGCCGGACTCCCCTACGAGCAGTACTTC. The encoded protein is CASSSLQGAGLPYEQYF.

The chain links TRBV9 to TRBJ2-5; perhaps TRBD2 as D (7 bases). The CDR3 totals 14 residues. Germline assignment: CDR1 SGDLS and CDR2 YYNGEE. Trimming stripped 3 bases from V and 7 bases from J, with 16 bases between. CDR3 sequence reads: CASSAHGGGGTQYF. As DNA, the CDR3 is TGTGCCAGCAGCGCCCACGGAGGGGGGGGGACCCAGTACTTC.

This clonotype was observed at least ten times. CDR3 bases: TGTGCCAGCAGCCTAAACCTTCCTTCCGATACGCAGTATTTT. It specifies CASSLNLPSDTQYF. The chain links TRBV3-1 to TRBJ2-3; no clear D gene. Trimming left V 4 bases short and J 6 bases short, with 14 bases between. The CDR3 is 14 residues long. Germline V gene data show CDR1 as LGHDT and CDR2 as YNNKEL (reference sequence).